Sequencing of this TCR beta chain was carried out in a study of blood T cell repertoires in COVID-19. Assay used: immunoSEQ multiplex PCR; TCRdb lists only in-frame clones, some missing. The sample comprises 140,000 to 150,000 clones, 85% of which are singletons, and roughly 3% rests with the top ten. CDR1 and CDR2 (germline): KGHSH, LQKENI. The germline V and J ends were trimmed by 3 bases and 7 bases, with 18 bases remaining between them. This CDR3 has 15 residues. This receptor was identified in a woman aged 40-49 years with active or convalescent COVID-19. The rearrangement joins TRBV18 to TRBJ1-2; D not certain. The specimen was peripheral blood. The CDR3 sequence is CASSPRREAGGGYTF. CDR3 sequence (DNA): TGTGCCAGCTCACCCCGGCGCGAGGCTGGAGGTGGCTACACCTTC.